This TCR beta chain was documented in a study of blood T cell repertoires in COVID-19. Study summary: Donors in the United States, Italy and Spain gave samples during acute or convalescent COVID-19. T cells, B-cell-depleted T cells, or PBMCs provided the cDNA or gDNA that served as material.

Authors' data handling: Reference gene primers were amplified, and this amplification served to estimate nucleated cell counts. Sequenced by immunoSEQ multiplex PCR; TCRdb stores in-frame clones only, minus some. V and J calls plus clone size are reproduced from that table; the DNA served to infer D and trimming. The sample contains approximately 97,000 clones, approximately 81% of which appear only once. The germline gives CDR1 LNHDA, CDR2 SQIVND (reference sequence). The CDR3 totals 15 residues. V lost 9 bases, J lost 2 bases, and 16 bases lay in between. The sample consisted of peripheral blood. The chain employs TRBV19 and TRBJ2-2; the D gene is possibly TRBD1 (6 bases). The source is a man in his sixties with acute or convalescent COVID-19. The CDR3 DNA follows: TGTGCCAGCCGAATCACAGGGACCAACACCGGGGAGCTGTTTTTT. Translation gives CASRITGTNTGELFF.